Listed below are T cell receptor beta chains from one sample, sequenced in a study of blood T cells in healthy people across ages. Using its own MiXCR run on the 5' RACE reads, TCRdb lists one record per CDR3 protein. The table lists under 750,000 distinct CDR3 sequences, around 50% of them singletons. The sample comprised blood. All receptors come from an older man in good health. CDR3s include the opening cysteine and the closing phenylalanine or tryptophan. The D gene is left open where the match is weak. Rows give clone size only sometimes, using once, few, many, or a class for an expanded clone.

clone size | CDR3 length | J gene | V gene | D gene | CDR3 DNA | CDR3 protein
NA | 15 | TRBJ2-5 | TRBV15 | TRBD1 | TGTGCCACCAGCATCGACAGGGGGACCCAAGAGACCCAGTACTTC | CATSIDRGTQETQYF
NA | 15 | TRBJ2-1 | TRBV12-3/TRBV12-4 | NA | TGTGCCAGCAGTTTGGGCGACAGTTCCGTCCATGAGCAGTTCTTC | CASSLGDSSVHEQFF
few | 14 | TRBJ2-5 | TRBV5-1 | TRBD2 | TGCGCCAGCAGCTCGAGGACTAGCCCAGAGACCCAGTACTTC | CASSSRTSPETQYF
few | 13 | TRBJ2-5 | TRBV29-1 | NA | TGCAGCGCTGAAACGGACAGACAAGAGACCCAGTACTTC | CSAETDRQETQYF
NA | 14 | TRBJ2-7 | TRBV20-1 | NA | TGCAGTGCTAGAGAGGGGACCCTTGTGGACGAGCAGTACTTC | CSAREGTLVDEQYF
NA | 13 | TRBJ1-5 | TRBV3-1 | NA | TGTGCCAGCAGCCAAGGCAGAAATCAGCCCCAGCATTTT | CASSQGRNQPQHF
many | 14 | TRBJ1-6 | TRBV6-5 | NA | TGTGCCGTAGCACGGCAGGGCGGTAATTCACCCCTCCACTTT | CAVARQGGNSPLHF
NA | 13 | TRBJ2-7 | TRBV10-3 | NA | TGTGCCATCAGTGAGTTGTCGGAGGTTGAGCAGTACTTC | CAISELSEVEQYF
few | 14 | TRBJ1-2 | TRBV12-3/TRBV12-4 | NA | TGTGCCAGCCGGAATGCGGGACCGCTCTATGGCTACACCTTC | CASRNAGPLYGYTF
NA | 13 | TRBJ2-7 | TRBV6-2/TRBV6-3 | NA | TGTGCCAGCTCACAGGTTCTTCCCTACGAGCAGTACTTC | CASSQVLPYEQYF
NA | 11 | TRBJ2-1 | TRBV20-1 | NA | TGCAGTGGACTGGGGGCGAATGAGCAGTTCTTC | CSGLGANEQFF
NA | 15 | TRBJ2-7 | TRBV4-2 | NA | TGTGCCAGCAGCCAAGGTCAGAAACTCTCCTACGAGCAGTACTTC | CASSQGQKLSYEQYF
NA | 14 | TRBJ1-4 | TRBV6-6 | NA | TGTGCCAGCAGTGACGTGGGGGCGCCCGAAAAACTGTTTTTT | CASSDVGAPEKLFF
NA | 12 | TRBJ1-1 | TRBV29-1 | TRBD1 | TGCAGCGGACAGGGATTGAACACTGAAGCTTTCTTT | CSGQGLNTEAFF
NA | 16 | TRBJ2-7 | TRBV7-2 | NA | TGTGCCAGCAGCTCGGGGGCGCTTTACAGGCCCTACGAGCAGTACTTC | CASSSGALYRPYEQYF
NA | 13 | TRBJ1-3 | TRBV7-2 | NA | TGTGCCAGCAGCCCCGGCCGGGGAAACACCATATATTTT | CASSPGRGNTIYF
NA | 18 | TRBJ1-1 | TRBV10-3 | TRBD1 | TGTGCCATCAGTGCCTTGAGGGGACAGGGGTTCATGAACACTGAAGCTTTCTTT | CAISALRGQGFMNTEAFF
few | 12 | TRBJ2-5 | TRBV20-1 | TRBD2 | TGCAGTGCTAGGGCTAGCGGGGAGACCCAGTACTTC | CSARASGETQYF
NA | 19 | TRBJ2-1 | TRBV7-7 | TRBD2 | TGTGCTAGCAGCTTACTACTAGCGGGAGGGGATTTGGAATACAATGAGCAGTTCTTC | CASSLLLAGGDLEYNEQFF
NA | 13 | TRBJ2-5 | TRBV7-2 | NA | TGTGCCAGCAGCAAACGCGACCAAGAGACCCAGTACTTC | CASSKRDQETQYF
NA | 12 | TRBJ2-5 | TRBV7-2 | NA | TGTGCCAGCAGCTTTATGACAGAGACCCAGTACTTC | CASSFMTETQYF
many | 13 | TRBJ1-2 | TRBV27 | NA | TGTGCCAGCAGTTTAGCAGGGGACTATGGCTACACCTTC | CASSLAGDYGYTF
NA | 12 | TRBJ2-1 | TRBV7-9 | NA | TGTGCCAGCAGCCACCGGCTCAATGAGCAGTTCTTC | CASSHRLNEQFF
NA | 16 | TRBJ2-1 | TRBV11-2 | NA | TGTGCCAGCAGCTTAGACCTCCAGGGGGGCTACAATGAGCAGTTCTTC | CASSLDLQGGYNEQFF
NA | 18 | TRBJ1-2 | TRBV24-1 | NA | TGTGCCACCAGTGATTTGGGGGCTGGAGGATGGCCTAACTATGGCTACACCTTC | CATSDLGAGGWPNYGYTF
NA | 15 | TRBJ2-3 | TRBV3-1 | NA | TGTGCCAGCAGCCAAGAATGGACCCTCACAGATACGCAGTATTTT | CASSQEWTLTDTQYF
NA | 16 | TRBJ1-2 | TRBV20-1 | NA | TGCAGTGCTAGAGAGGGATGGATTATACCGTGGGGTGGCTACACCTTC | CSAREGWIIPWGGYTF
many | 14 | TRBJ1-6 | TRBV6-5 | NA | TGTGCCAGCAGTTACTTTTCGCGGGATTCACCCCTCCACTTT | CASSYFSRDSPLHF
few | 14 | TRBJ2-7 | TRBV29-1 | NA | TGCAGCGTCCCTACTTTCCGGGTTACCTACGAGCAGTACTTC | CSVPTFRVTYEQYF
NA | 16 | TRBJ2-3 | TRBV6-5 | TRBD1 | TGTGCCAGCAGCCGAACCCGGGACAGGGGAGTAGATACGCAGTATTTT | CASSRTRDRGVDTQYF
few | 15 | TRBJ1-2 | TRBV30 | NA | TGTGCCTGGAGTGTAGGGAGGGGGACACCTGCTGGCTACACCTTC | CAWSVGRGTPAGYTF
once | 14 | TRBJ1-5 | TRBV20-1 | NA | TGCAGTGCTAGAACCAGTTCTAGCAATCAGCCCCAGCATTTT | CSARTSSSNQPQHF
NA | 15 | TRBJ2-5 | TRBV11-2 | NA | TGTGCCAGCAGCTTAGACACGGGTACAAGTAAGACCCAGTACTTC | CASSLDTGTSKTQYF
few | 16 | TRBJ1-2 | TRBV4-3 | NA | TGCGCCAGCAGCCCATTCACCACAGGTCTCGGGTATGGCTACACCTTC | CASSPFTTGLGYGYTF
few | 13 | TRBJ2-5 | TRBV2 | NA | TGTGCCAGCAGTGAAACAGAGCAAGAGACCCAGTACTTC | CASSETEQETQYF
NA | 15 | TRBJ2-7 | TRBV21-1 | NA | TGTGCCAGCAGCATCCGGGACAGCCTCTCCTACGAGCAGTACTTC | CASSIRDSLSYEQYF
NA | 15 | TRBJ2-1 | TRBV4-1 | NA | TGCGCCAGCAGCCCTCGAGGAGACAGGCCCAATGAGCAGTTCTTC | CASSPRGDRPNEQFF
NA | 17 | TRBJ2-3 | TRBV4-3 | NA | TGCGCCAGCAGCCAAGGCTTGGCGCGGCGGAGCACAGATACGCAGTATTTT | CASSQGLARRSTDTQYF
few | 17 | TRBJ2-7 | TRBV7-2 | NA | TGTGCCAGCAGCTTAGTCGCCGGGGGAGCCCCCTCCTACGAGCAGTACTTC | CASSLVAGGAPSYEQYF
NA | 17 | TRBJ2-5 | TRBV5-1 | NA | TGCGCCAGCAGCCGGTCTTTAGGCCGGGACAACCAAGAGACCCAGTACTTC | CASSRSLGRDNQETQYF
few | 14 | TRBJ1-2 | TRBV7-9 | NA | TGTGCCAGCAGCTCGAGGGCGAGTTCCTATGGCTACACCTTC | CASSSRASSYGYTF
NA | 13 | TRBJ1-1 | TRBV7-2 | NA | TGTGCCAGCAGCTTATGGGGGGTCCCTGAAGCTTTCTTT | CASSLWGVPEAFF
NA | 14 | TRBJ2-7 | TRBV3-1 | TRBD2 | TGTGCCAGCAGCCAAATAGCGGGGGCTTCCGAGCAGTACTTC | CASSQIAGASEQYF
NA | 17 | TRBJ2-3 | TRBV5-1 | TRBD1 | TGCGCCAGCAGCGTGGGACAGGGCAGAATTAAGACAGATACGCAGTATTTT | CASSVGQGRIKTDTQYF
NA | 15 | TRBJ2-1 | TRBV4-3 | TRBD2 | TGCGCCAGCAGCCTCCTAGCGGCGGCCTACAATGAGCAGTTCTTC | CASSLLAAAYNEQFF
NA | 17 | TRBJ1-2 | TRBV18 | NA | TGTGCCAGCTCACCACCTACACGCGGAACTTTTAACTATGGCTACACCTTC | CASSPPTRGTFNYGYTF
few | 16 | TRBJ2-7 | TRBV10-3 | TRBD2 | TGTGCCTCCCGGGAGGGGGGCGGCAGGGATGATGACGAGCAGTACTTC | CASREGGGRDDDEQYF
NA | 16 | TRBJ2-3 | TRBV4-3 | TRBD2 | TGCGCCAGCAGCCTAGGGGAGGGACTAGCGCGAGATACGCAGTATTTT | CASSLGEGLARDTQYF
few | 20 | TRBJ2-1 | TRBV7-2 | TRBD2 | TGTGCCAGCAGCCAATTTGGCCTTGGGGCTAGCGGGAGGCGGGTCAATGAGCAGTTCTTC | CASSQFGLGASGRRVNEQFF
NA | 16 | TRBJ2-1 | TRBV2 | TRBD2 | TGTGCCAGCAGTGCTGGCGGGGGAAACTCCTACAATGAGCAGTTCTTC | CASSAGGGNSYNEQFF
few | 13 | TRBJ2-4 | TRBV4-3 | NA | TGCGCCAGCAGCCAAGATGTAGGAAACATTCAGTACTTC | CASSQDVGNIQYF
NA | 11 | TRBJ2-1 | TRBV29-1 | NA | TGCAGCGTTGACCGTTACAATGAGCAGTTCTTC | CSVDRYNEQFF
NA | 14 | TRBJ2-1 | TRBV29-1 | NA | TGCAGCGTTGATTCGGTAGCGACCCTCAATGAGCAGTTCTTC | CSVDSVATLNEQFF
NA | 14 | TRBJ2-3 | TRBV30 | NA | TGTGCCTGGCAGGCGGGCTTTATCGCAGATACGCAGTATTTT | CAWQAGFIADTQYF
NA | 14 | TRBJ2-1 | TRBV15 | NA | TGTGCCACCAAAGCAGGAGGCTACTACAATGAGCAGTTCTTC | CATKAGGYYNEQFF
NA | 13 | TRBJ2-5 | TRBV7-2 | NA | TGTGCCAGCAGCTTAGTGGGCCGGGAGACCCAGTACTTC | CASSLVGRETQYF
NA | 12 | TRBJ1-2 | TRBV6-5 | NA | TGTGCCATCCGGCGGGGAGTTTATGGCTACACCTTC | CAIRRGVYGYTF
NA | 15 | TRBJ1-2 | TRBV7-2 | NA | TGTGCCAGCAGCTTATCAGCAGGGATGAACTATGGCTACACCTTC | CASSLSAGMNYGYTF
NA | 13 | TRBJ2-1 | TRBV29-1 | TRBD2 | TGCAGCGAAAAGACGGGGGGATACAATGAGCAGTTCTTC | CSEKTGGYNEQFF